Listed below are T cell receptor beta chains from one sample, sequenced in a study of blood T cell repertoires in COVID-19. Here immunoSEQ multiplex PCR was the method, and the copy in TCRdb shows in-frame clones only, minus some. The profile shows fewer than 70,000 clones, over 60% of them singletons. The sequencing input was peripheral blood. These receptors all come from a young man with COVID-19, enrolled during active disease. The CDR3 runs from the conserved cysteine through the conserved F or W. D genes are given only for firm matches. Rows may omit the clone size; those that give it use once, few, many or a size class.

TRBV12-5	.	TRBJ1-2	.	CASGLERQAIYGYTF	TGTGCTAGTGGTTTGGAACGACAGGCGATCTATGGCTACACCTTC
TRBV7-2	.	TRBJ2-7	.	CASSPHEGGRSYEQYF	TGTGCCAGCAGCCCCCATGAGGGGGGGCGATCCTACGAGCAGTACTTC
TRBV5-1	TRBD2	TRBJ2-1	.	CASSPLWIAGSNEQFF	TGCGCCAGCAGCCCCCTTTGGATAGCGGGGAGCAATGAGCAGTTCTTC
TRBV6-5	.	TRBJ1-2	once	CASSQSTGGYTF	TGTGCCAGCAGTCAGTCGACAGGAGGCTACACCTTC
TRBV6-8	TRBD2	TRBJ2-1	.	CASSYPTGLGVYNEQFF	TGTGCCAGCAGTTACCCCACGGGACTAGGAGTTTACAATGAGCAGTTCTTC
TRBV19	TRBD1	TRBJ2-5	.	CASSSYRGLTETQYF	TGTGCCAGTAGCTCTTACAGGGGGCTAACTGAGACCCAGTACTTC
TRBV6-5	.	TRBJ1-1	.	CASSYSESSTEAFF	TGTGCCAGCAGTTACTCAGAAAGTAGCACTGAAGCTTTCTTT
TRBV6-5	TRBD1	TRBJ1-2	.	CASRPNRDRVGGYTF	TGTGCCAGCAGACCCAACCGGGACAGGGTGGGCGGCTACACCTTC
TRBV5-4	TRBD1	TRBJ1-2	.	CASRRQGRFLLQDYGYTF	TGTGCCAGCAGACGACAGGGGCGATTCCTACTTCAGGACTATGGCTACACCTTC
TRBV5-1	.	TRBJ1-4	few	CASSLVPGAYREKLFF	TGCGCCAGCAGCTTGGTCCCAGGGGCTTATCGTGAAAAACTGTTTTTT
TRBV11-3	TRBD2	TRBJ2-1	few	CASSSLAGGSYNEQFF	TGTGCCAGCAGCTCATTAGCGGGGGGATCCTACAATGAGCAGTTCTTC
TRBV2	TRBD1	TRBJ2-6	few	CASRQGAIGANVLTF	TGTGCCAGCCGACAGGGGGCGATCGGGGCCAACGTCCTGACTTTC
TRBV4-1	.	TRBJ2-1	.	CASSQGSSRMARGEQFF	TGCGCCAGCAGCCAAGGGTCGTCCAGGATGGCACGGGGTGAGCAGTTCTTC
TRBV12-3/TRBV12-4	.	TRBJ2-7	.	CASSSTYEQYF	TGTGCCAGCAGCTCTACCTACGAGCAGTACTTC
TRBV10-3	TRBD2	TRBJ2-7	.	CAISEGLAGLYEQYF	TGTGCCATCAGTGAGGGGCTAGCGGGGCTCTACGAGCAGTACTTC
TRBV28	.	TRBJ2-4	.	CASSRIRETKNIQYF	TGTGCCAGCAGCAGGATCAGGGAAACCAAAAACATTCAGTACTTC
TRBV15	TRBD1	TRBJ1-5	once	CATSIGQGGPQPQHF	TGTGCCACCAGCATTGGACAGGGGGGACCTCAGCCCCAGCATTTT
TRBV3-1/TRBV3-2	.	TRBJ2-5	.	CASSQGREETQYF	TGTGCCAGCAGCCAAGGCAGGGAAGAGACCCAGTACTTC
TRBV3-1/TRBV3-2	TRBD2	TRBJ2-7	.	CASSLRLAGGPPYEQYF	TGTGCCAGCAGCCTCAGACTAGCGGGGGGGCCACCCTACGAGCAGTACTTC
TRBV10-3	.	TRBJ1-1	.	CAISESLEGAESFF	TGTGCCATCAGTGAGTCTTTGGAGGGCGCGGAGTCTTTCTTT
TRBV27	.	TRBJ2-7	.	CASRQTPGAYEQYF	TGTGCCAGCAGGCAAACACCGGGAGCCTACGAGCAGTACTTC
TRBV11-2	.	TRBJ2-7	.	CASSLGGRYEQYF	TGTGCCAGCAGCTTAGGGGGCAGGTACGAGCAGTACTTC
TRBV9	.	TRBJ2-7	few	CASSPQGKRDYEQYF	TGTGCCAGCAGCCCCCAGGGTAAAAGGGACTACGAGCAGTACTTC
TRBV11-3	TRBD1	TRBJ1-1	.	CASSRDRVTEAFF	TGTGCCAGCAGCCGGGACAGGGTGACTGAAGCTTTCTTT
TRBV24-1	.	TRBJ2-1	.	CATSDLSEGRPFYEQFF	TGTGCCACCAGTGACCTAAGCGAGGGAAGGCCCTTTTATGAGCAGTTCTTC